A selection of T cell receptor beta chains follows, all from one sample in a study of T cell repertoires in cytomegalovirus infection. These receptors lack a known antigen. MiXCR, run by TCRdb on the reads, gives a single entry per CDR3 protein. The sample yields under 50,000 distinct CDR3 sequences, around 23% seen once. The starting material was CD8+ T cells from cultured PBMCs, obtained from culture after CMV antigen stimulation. These receptor sequences come from a human donor in good health (CMV status not recorded). Some clones in this sample may be carry-over from other donors' samples. The CDR3 runs from the conserved cysteine through the conserved F or W. The D gene is left open where the match is weak. The listing skips clone size in some rows; elsewhere it reads once, few, many or a size class.

cdr3_aa	cdr3_nt	v_call	j_call	d_call	clone_size
CASSLFLAGNEQFF	TGCGCCAGCAGCTTGTTCCTAGCAGGTAATGAGCAGTTCTTC	TRBV5-1	TRBJ2-1	.	few
CASRPRTSGPTLPNEQFF	TGTGCCAGCCGGCCTCGGACTAGCGGGCCGACACTGCCCAATGAGCAGTTCTTC	TRBV6-1	TRBJ2-1	TRBD2	few
CAISNPMTGATNYGYTF	TGTGCCATCAGTAATCCTATGACAGGGGCTACAAACTATGGCTACACCTTC	TRBV10-3	TRBJ1-2	TRBD1	few
CASSSRGIGGTGELFF	TGTGCCAGCAGCTCGCGGGGCATCGGTGGCACCGGGGAGCTGTTTTTT	TRBV7-8	TRBJ2-2	.	few
CANSLNTEAFF	TGTGCCAACAGCCTTAACACTGAAGCTTTCTTT	TRBV7-9	TRBJ1-1	.	.
CASSYGGPQETQYF	TGTGCCAGCAGTTACGGAGGACCACAAGAGACCCAGTACTTC	TRBV6-5	TRBJ2-5	.	.
CASSLPSQGGAYNEQFF	TGTGCCAGCAGCTTGCCATCACAGGGAGGCGCCTACAATGAGCAGTTCTTC	TRBV5-5	TRBJ2-1	.	.
CASSGGISYEQYF	TGTGCCAGCAGCGGGGGGATCTCCTACGAGCAGTACTTC	TRBV7-2	TRBJ2-7	.	few
CASSPLWVNEAFF	TGTGCCAGCAGCCCACTGTGGGTGAATGAAGCTTTCTTT	TRBV7-8	TRBJ1-1	.	.
CASSQEEGTAAYEQYF	TGTGCCAGCAGCCAAGAAGAAGGGACAGCTGCCTACGAGCAGTACTTC	TRBV4-2	TRBJ2-7	TRBD1	.
CASSSAGQENTEAFF	TGTGCCAGCAGTTCCGCCGGACAGGAGAACACTGAAGCTTTCTTT	TRBV27	TRBJ1-1	TRBD1	.
CASSLSRGGTYEQYF	TGTGCCAGCAGCTTAAGCAGGGGAGGAACTTACGAGCAGTACTTC	TRBV11-1	TRBJ2-7	.	.
CASSPYAVNTGELFF	TGTGCCAGCAGTCCCTACGCGGTAAACACCGGGGAGCTGTTTTTT	TRBV6-1	TRBJ2-2	.	.
CASSELEGSYEQYF	TGTGCCAGCAGCGAACTCGAGGGGTCCTACGAGCAGTACTTC	TRBV7-2	TRBJ2-7	.	few
CASSLTTWAADTQYF	TGTGCCAGCAGCCTGACTACCTGGGCGGCAGATACGCAGTATTTT	TRBV12-3/TRBV12-4	TRBJ2-3	.	few
CASSIYNPGQGYGYTF	TGTGCCAGCAGCATTTACAATCCGGGACAGGGCTATGGCTACACCTTC	TRBV11-2	TRBJ1-2	TRBD1	few
CASRRGGSEAFF	TGTGCCAGCCGGCGTGGAGGCTCTGAAGCTTTCTTT	TRBV7-9	TRBJ1-1	.	.
CATTNRAQGDTQYF	TGTGCCACCACGAACAGGGCCCAGGGAGATACGCAGTATTTT	TRBV27	TRBJ2-3	.	.
CASSQDDGGSSEQYF	TGCGCCAGCAGCCAAGATGACGGGGGTTCTAGCGAGCAGTACTTC	TRBV4-1	TRBJ2-7	.	few
CASSPKLATSGGKSSYNEQFF	TGTGCCAGCAGCCCTAAACTAGCGACTAGCGGGGGTAAGAGCTCCTACAATGAGCAGTTCTTC	TRBV7-6	TRBJ2-1	TRBD2	once
CASSHRQDGVQPQHF	TGTGCCAGCAGCCATAGACAGGATGGTGTTCAGCCCCAGCATTTT	TRBV12-3/TRBV12-4	TRBJ1-5	.	few
CASSFMGQPQHF	TGTGCCAGCAGCTTTATGGGCCAGCCCCAGCATTTT	TRBV7-2	TRBJ1-5	.	.
CASSLGGTDTQYF	TGTGCCAGCAGCCTTGGGGGTACAGATACGCAGTATTTT	TRBV7-8	TRBJ2-3	.	once
CASSLAGGRTGELFF	TGTGCCAGCAGTTTGGCTGGGGGCAGGACCGGGGAGCTGTTTTTT	TRBV12-3/TRBV12-4	TRBJ2-2	.	many
CASSTHEADTQYF	TGTGCCAGCAGCACCCATGAAGCAGATACGCAGTATTTT	TRBV7-6	TRBJ2-3	.	.
CASSLGGEYQPQHF	TGTGCCAGCAGCCTAGGGGGGGAATATCAGCCCCAGCATTTT	TRBV6-1	TRBJ1-5	.	.
CASSIVLYNQPQHF	TGTGCCAGTAGTATAGTACTTTATAATCAGCCCCAGCATTTT	TRBV19	TRBJ1-5	.	.
CASSAGRTEAFF	TGTGCCAGCAGTGCCGGTCGCACTGAAGCTTTCTTT	TRBV6-1	TRBJ1-1	.	few
CASSSGTGWEQYF	TGTGCCAGCAGCTCAGGGACGGGCTGGGAGCAGTACTTC	TRBV7-2	TRBJ2-7	.	few
CASSYRGSAYNEQFF	TGTGCCAGCAGTTACCGCGGGAGCGCATACAATGAGCAGTTCTTC	TRBV6-2/TRBV6-3	TRBJ2-1	TRBD2	.
CATIRGGRGKASTEAFF	TGTGCCACTATAAGAGGGGGGAGGGGAAAAGCATCCACTGAAGCTTTCTTT	TRBV19	TRBJ1-1	.	.
CASSLDTITDTQYF	TGTGCCAGTAGCCTGGACACCATCACAGATACGCAGTATTTT	TRBV19	TRBJ2-3	.	few
CASSIPGGKIEAFF	TGTGCCAGTAGTATACCAGGGGGGAAGATTGAAGCTTTCTTT	TRBV19	TRBJ1-1	TRBD1	few
CASSFENYEQFF	TGTGCCAGCAGCTTTGAGAACTATGAGCAGTTCTTC	TRBV11-3	TRBJ2-1	.	few
CASSSRNSEQYF	TGTGCCAGCAGCAGCCGGAACAGCGAACAGTACTTC	TRBV13	TRBJ2-4	.	.
CASSADGSTEAFF	TGTGCCAGCAGCGCCGACGGCTCAACTGAAGCTTTCTTT	TRBV7-2	TRBJ1-1	.	.